Below are 30 T cell receptor beta chains sequenced from a single sample in a study of CD8+CD57+ T cells in acquired aplastic anemia. TCR beta VDJ and CDR3 profiles were obtained from a genomic DNA template. TCRdb processed the reads anew with MiXCR; each CDR3 protein has one entry. The sample records over 200,000 distinct CDR3 sequences, 61% being singletons. Sequencing used sorted CD4+, CD8+, or CD8+CD57+ T cells (not recorded which) from PBMCs. These receptors were collected from a human donor in good health.

The chain has TRBV24-1 and TRBJ1-4, with D possibly matching TRBD1 (5 bases). The CDR3 has 15 amino acids. Germline CDR1 reads KGHDR; CDR2 reads SFDVKD. V lost 4 bases, J lost 6 bases, and 14 bases lay in between. The CDR3 region has the DNA TGTGCCACCAGTGAGGCAGGGAAGAGCGATGAAAAACTGTTTTTT. It codes for CATSEAGKSDEKLFF.

V and J are TRBV7-6 and TRBJ2-5; D may be TRBD2 (6 bases). The CDR3 is 14 residues long. V gave up 2 bases and J gave up 1 base, with 8 bases separating them. The germline CDR1 and CDR2 sequences are SGHVS and FNYEAQ. The CDR3 DNA is TGTGCCAGCAGCTTAAGAGCGGGCCAAGAGACCCAGTACTTC. This gives the protein CASSLRAGQETQYF.

The chain uses TRBV20-1 and TRBJ2-7; D is undetermined. V was cut by 5 bases and J by 3 bases, with 11 bases left in between. The germline V gene encodes CDR1 DFQATT and CDR2 SNEGSKA (reference sequence). The CDR3 spans 12 residues. The CDR3 coding sequence is TGCAGTGCTCAAAGAGGAAGCTACGAGCAGTACTTC. Its protein product is CSAQRGSYEQYF.

The V and J genes are TRBV7-9 and TRBJ2-6; TRBD1 or TRBD2 may be the D gene (5 bases each). CDR1 is SEHNR, CDR2 FQNEAQ, per germline (reference sequence). V lost 9 bases to trimming and J lost 0 bases, with 15 bases between them. The CDR3 covers 16 residues. The CDR3 DNA reads as TGTGCCAGTACCACGGGGCAACGCTCTGGGGCCAACGTCCTGACTTTC. It codes for CASTTGQRSGANVLTF.

This clonotype appeared a few times. This rearrangement joins TRBV7-6 to TRBJ1-1; D gene ambiguous. Trimming removed 3 bases from V and 8 bases from J, with 10 bases in between. This CDR3 spans 12 amino acids. The germline V gene has CDR1 SGHVS and CDR2 FNYEAQ. CDR3 loop: CASSFDRYEAFF. DNA for the CDR3: TGTGCCAGCAGCTTTGATCGTTACGAAGCTTTCTTT. The whole variable domain, filled in from reference TRBV7-6 and TRBJ1-1, reads GAGVSQSPRYKVTKRGQDVALRCDPISGHVSLYWYRQALGQGPEFLTYFNYEAQQDKSGLPNDRFSAERPEGSISTLTIQRTEQRDSAMYRCASSFDRYEAFFGQGTRLTVV.

This chain connects TRBV9 to TRBJ2-1, with D perhaps TRBD1 (5 bases). The DNA matches TRBJ2-5 better at its end, which makes the J call doubtful. Germline assignment: CDR1 SGDLS and CDR2 YYNGEE. The CDR3 runs to 13 residues. The CDR3 sequence: CASSETEQETQYF. The CDR3 DNA reads TGTGCCAGCAGCGAGACAGAACAAGAGACCCAGTACTTC.

V is TRBV20-1 and J is TRBJ2-7; tentatively, D is TRBD2 (7 bases). The V gene lost 6 bases and the J gene lost 3 bases, with 21 bases spanning the gap. Germline lookup yields CDR1 DFQATT and CDR2 SNEGSKA (reference sequence). This CDR3 contains 15 residues. Here the CDR3 DNA reads TGCAGTGCCCCTGGGGGGGGGGGGCCCGACTACGAGCAGTACTTC. This translates into CSAPGGGGPDYEQYF.

This sequence joins TRBV7-9 and TRBJ2-1, with 7 positions matching TRBD2. Germline lookup yields CDR1 SEHNR and CDR2 FQNEAQ (reference sequence). V trimming: 1 base; J trimming: 4 bases; junction bases outside the gene matches: 10. This CDR3 spans 17 amino acids. The CDR3 sequence is CASSLGIAGTVYNEQFF. CDR3 sequence (DNA): TGTGCCAGCAGCTTAGGCATAGCGGGCACCGTTTACAATGAGCAGTTCTTC.

Concerning this clonotype itself: Given a much more abundant clone one base away, this may be a read error. The gene calls are TRBV27 and TRBJ2-7, with D hard to call. Germline assignment: CDR1 MNHEY and CDR2 SMNVEV (reference sequence). The germline V and J ends were trimmed by 2 bases and 2 bases, with 7 bases remaining between them. The CDR3 runs to 13 residues. The CDR3 coding sequence is TGTGCCAGCAGTTTAGCTACTCCCTACGAGCAGTACTTC. Protein: CASSLATPYEQYF.

This chain links TRBV6-6 with TRBJ2-7; tentatively, D is TRBD1 (6 bases). This CDR3 has 15 residues. Trimming took off 3 bases at V and 6 bases at J, with 18 bases between the two ends. Germline V lookup: CDR1 MNHNY, CDR2 SVGAGI (reference sequence). The CDR3, as DNA: TGTGCCAGCAGTTATCAACAGGACAGACTCGCCGAGCAGTACTTC. The encoded protein is CASSYQQDRLAEQYF.

The chain carries TRBV25-1 and TRBJ1-6, with no clear D. The length of the CDR3 is 11 residues. The ends were cut back, 7 bases at V and 14 bases at J, with 12 bases in the middle. CDR1 and CDR2 (germline): MGHDK, SYGVNS. The CDR3 spells CASTLNAALHF. CDR3 nucleotide sequence: TGTGCCAGCACTCTTAATGCGGCCCTCCACTTT.

The rearrangement links TRBV24-1 to TRBJ2-3; the match to TRBD2 covers 8 bases. CDR1 and CDR2 from the germline V gene are KGHDR and SFDVKD. With 5 bases clipped from V and 4 bases from J, the junction kept 13 bases outside the gene matches. The length of the CDR3 is 17 residues. The CDR3, as DNA: TGTGCCACCAGTGGACCAATAGCGGGGAAGGCCCCAGATACGCAGTATTTT. This codes for CATSGPIAGKAPDTQYF.

In the case of this clonotype: Here the CDR3 omits its conserved ending phenylalanine or tryptophan, so a read error is the likely source. The DNA is omitted, as the CDR3 cannot be located on it reliably, and the CDR3 follows TCRdb's listing. This CDR3 reads CASSEVAGGPFNSQ. This sequence joins TRBV6-4 and TRBJ2-3; TRBD2, the table's D call, was not compared with the DNA. The CDR3 adds up to 14 amino acids, both ends counted. From germline, CDR1 is MRHNA and CDR2 SNTAGT.

This sequence joins TRBV29-1 and TRBJ2-7; 7 positions match TRBD1. Germline V gives CDR1 SQVTM, CDR2 ANQGSEA. The CDR3 has 14 amino acids. With V trimmed by 5 bases and J by 2 bases, 9 bases remained unmatched. CDR3 in DNA: TGCAGCGTTCGAAAGGACAGGTTAGCCTACGAGCAGTACTTC. As protein: CSVRKDRLAYEQYF.

This clonotype has ten or more counts. The gene calls are TRBV9 and TRBJ1-1; D perhaps matches TRBD1 (5 bases). This CDR3 has 15 amino acids. CDR1 is SGDLS, CDR2 YYNGEE, per germline. Trimming shortened V by 0 bases and J by 6 bases, and 15 bases separated the two germline ends. Here the CDR3 DNA reads TGTGCCAGCAGCGTAGTCGGGGACTCTCGGGCTGAAGCTTTCTTT. Its translation is CASSVVGDSRAEAFF.

This chain connects TRBV2 to TRBJ2-5; 9 bases are shared with TRBD1. Trimming cost V 3 bases and J 3 bases; bases outside gene matches: 5. The CDR3 is made up of 15 amino acids. Germline lookup yields CDR1 SNHLY and CDR2 FYNNEI. The CDR3 loop is CASSEGGQGEETQYF. CDR3 coding DNA: TGTGCCAGCAGTGAGGGGGGACAGGGAGAAGAGACCCAGTACTTC.

This clonotype was observed a handful of times. One end of the junction varies from germline; a read error may be responsible. J is TRBJ1-1 and V is TRBV4-1; the D gene is possibly TRBD1 (5 bases). The CDR3 contains 16 residues. Germline lookup yields CDR1 MGHRA and CDR2 YSYEKL. CDR3 loop: CAGSQGGGTLNTEAFF. The CDR3 DNA follows: TGCGCCGGCAGCCAAGGTGGGGGAACCTTGAACACTGAAGCTTTCTTT.

This clonotype was seen at least ten times. The rearrangement uses TRBV9 and TRBJ2-4; 7 nucleotides match TRBD2. V was clipped by 5 bases and J by 3 bases; unmatched bases: 11. Per germline, CDR1 SGDLS and CDR2 YYNGEE. The CDR3 totals 16 residues. In nucleotides, the CDR3 is TGTGCCAGCAGTACCATGGCGGGAGAGGGCAAAAACATTCAGTACTTC. As protein: CASSTMAGEGKNIQYF.

Points on this clonotype: The conserved phenylalanine or tryptophan is not found at the CDR3 terminus, so this likely reflects a read error. The chain combines TRBV7-9 with TRBJ1-6; D possibly corresponds to TRBD1 (6 bases). The CDR3 runs 15 residues. Germline CDR1 is SEHNR and CDR2 is FQNEAQ (reference sequence). Between the trimmed V and J ends, which lost 1 base and 7 bases, there was a span of 11 bases. CDR3 DNA: TGTGCCAGCAGCTTAGTCGCAGGGGTAAATTCACCCCTCCACTGT. It specifies CASSLVAGVNSPLHC.

This clonotype was seen more than once but under ten times. This may be a read error, as it is one base from a much larger clone. The CDR3 does not end in the conserved phenylalanine or tryptophan, so this is likely a read error. The CDR3 DNA reads TGTGCCAGCAGTTTAGTCGCGGGGGCGGATGAGCAGTTCTCC. Translated: CASSLVAGADEQFS. V gene TRBV12-3 or TRBV12-4 combines with J gene TRBJ2-1, with a possible D match to TRBD2 (7 bases). The CDR3 has 14 residues. The V end was cut by 1 base, the J end by 8 bases, with 12 bases between.

This clonotype showed up many times. A junction end diverges from the germline sequence, so it may reflect a read error. The chain recombines TRBV19 with TRBJ2-1, with D maybe TRBD1 (6 bases). Germline CDR1 reads LNHDA; CDR2 reads SQIVND (reference sequence). CDR3 size: 14 residues. The CDR3 reads CASNIGGSYNEQFF. For the CDR3, the DNA is TGTGCCAGTAATATAGGGGGCTCCTACAATGAGCAGTTCTTC.

The chain combines TRBV15 with TRBJ1-1; D is possibly TRBD1 (5 bases). This CDR3 contains 14 residues. Germline CDR1 is LNHNV and CDR2 is YYDKDF (reference sequence). Between the trimmed V and J ends, which lost 6 bases and 5 bases, there was a span of 16 bases. The CDR3 loop reads CATRRVQGGTEAFF. The CDR3 nucleotides are TGTGCCACCAGGAGGGTCCAGGGAGGGACTGAAGCTTTCTTT. Looking up the rest from reference TRBV15 and TRBJ1-1 gives the full variable domain: DAMVIQNPRYQVTQFGKPVTLSCSQTLNHNVMYWYQQKSSQAPKLLFHYYDKDFNNEADTPDNFQSRRPNTSFCFLDIRSPGLGDTAMYLCATRRVQGGTEAFFGQGTRLTVV.

This clonotype appeared a few times. The chain employs TRBV7-8 and TRBJ2-7, with TRBD1 matching over 8 bases. This CDR3 contains 14 residues. V gave up 2 bases and J gave up 5 bases; unmatched junction bases: 5. CDR1 SGHVS and CDR2 FQNEAQ come from the germline V gene. CDR3 nucleotide sequence: TGTGCCAGCAGCTTACTCCAGGGGGCCCACGAGCAGTACTTC. It specifies CASSLLQGAHEQYF.

This rearrangement joins TRBV7-2 to TRBJ1-4, with a weak D call TRBD1 (6 bases). CDR3 length: 13 amino acids. The V gene's germline CDR1 is SGHTA and CDR2 FQGNSA. With 5 bases removed from V and 6 bases from J, the gap between germline ends came to 10 bases. CDR3: CASSRGADEKLFF. The CDR3 DNA is TGTGCCAGCAGCCGGGGGGCAGATGAAAAACTGTTTTTT.

The chain recombines TRBV20-1 with TRBJ2-1; 13 bases line up with TRBD2. Germline CDR1 and CDR2: DFQATT and SNEGSKA (reference sequence). The CDR3 totals 13 residues. The J segment lost 8 bases and the V segment lost 6 bases, leaving 4 bases of the junction unmatched. Written as DNA, the CDR3 is TGCAGTGCCCGACTAGCGGGGGGAGATGAGCAGTTCTTC. Amino acid sequence: CSARLAGGDEQFF.

V gene TRBV7-2 combines with J gene TRBJ1-2, with 7 bases fitting TRBD1. This CDR3 contains 15 residues. Germline CDR1 is SGHTA and CDR2 is FQGNSA. After removal of 1 base from V and 4 bases from J, the junction contained 6 bases not matched to a gene. CDR3 nucleotides: TGTGCCAGCAGCTTAGGAGGGGACAGTACCTATGGCTACACCTTC. This sequence encodes CASSLGGDSTYGYTF.

Note on this clonotype: Without the conserved terminal phenylalanine or tryptophan, this CDR3 likely stems from a read error. The chain has TRBV12-3 or TRBV12-4 and TRBJ1-1; D is perhaps TRBD1 (5 bases). Trimming took off 3 bases at V and 3 bases at J, with 8 bases between the two ends. CDR3 length: 13 residues. The CDR3 bases are TGTGCCAGCAGTTTGCTGGGGGACACTGAAGCTTTCGTT. It yields the protein CASSLLGDTEAFV.

This clonotype appeared many times. The rearrangement links TRBV7-9 to TRBJ1-4, with D unclear. The CDR3 is 14 amino acids. V was trimmed by 2 bases and J by 4 bases, leaving 8 bases between them. Germline V CDR1 and CDR2: SEHNR, FQNEAQ (reference sequence). The CDR3 region has the DNA TGTGCCAGCAGCTTATCGGATCGTAATGAAAAACTGTTTTTT. Translation gives CASSLSDRNEKLFF.

V usage is TRBV4-1 and J usage is TRBJ2-1, with D perhaps matching TRBD1 (6 bases). The length of the CDR3 is 16 residues. Looked up from germline, CDR1 is MGHRA and CDR2 is YSYEKL. Between the trimmed V and J ends, which lost 4 bases and 9 bases, there was a span of 22 bases. Written as DNA, the CDR3 is TGCGCCAGCAGCCCGGGACACGGTTCAGGCTCGGGTGAGCAGTTCTTC. The encoded protein is CASSPGHGSGSGEQFF.

This rearrangement joins TRBV6-6 to TRBJ2-1; 14 bases are a match to TRBD2. Germline V gene lookup returns CDR1 MNHNY and CDR2 SVGAGI (reference sequence). This CDR3 has 13 residues. V lost 5 bases to trimming and J lost 12 bases; unmatched junction nucleotides: 3. CDR3 residues: CASSEGLAGGQFF. DNA for the CDR3: TGTGCCAGCAGTGAAGGACTAGCGGGAGGGCAGTTCTTC.